This paragraph reports one T cell receptor (beta chain). Clones were read by immunoSEQ multiplex PCR, and TCRdb kept only the in-frame ones, dropping some. The sample has 65,000 to 75,000 clones, more than 75% seen once; the top ten hold 29%. The V end lost 7 bases, the J end lost 4 bases, and 12 bases lay between the germline ends. This CDR3 is built from 13 residues. These data are taken from a study of blood T cell repertoires in COVID-19. The sequence was obtained from a woman of 80 years or more with active or convalescent COVID-19. Input material: peripheral blood. The V gene is TRBV12-3 or TRBV12-4, the J gene TRBJ2-3; D unresolved. CDR3 DNA: TGTGCCAGCACCCCCTCCGGAGCAGATACGCAGTATTTT. This encodes CASTPSGADTQYF.